Included here is one T cell receptor (beta chain) sequence, with context. V was clipped by 6 bases and J by 6 bases; unmatched bases: 5. Germline V gene data show CDR1 as MNHEY and CDR2 as SVGAGI. The CDR3 length is 15 residues. These data belong to a study of blood T cell repertoires in COVID-19. Per the authors' pipeline: From reference gene primer amplification, estimates of nucleated cell counts were derived. Profiling relied on immunoSEQ multiplex PCR, and the TCRdb table lists in-frame clones only, not all of them. V and J calls and clone size are given by that table; D and trimming were obtained from the DNA. The sample holds 250,000 or so clones, around 81% seen once.

Source material: PBMCs or T cells enriched from blood (not recorded which). This chain links TRBV6-5 with TRBJ1-6, with TRBD1 identical over 10 bases. The clonotype originates from a man aged 50 or older who had recovered from COVID-19. CDR3 in amino acids: CASSSTGGLNSPLHF. CDR3 DNA: TGTGCCAGCAGCTCGACAGGGGGCCTTAATTCACCCCTCCACTTT.